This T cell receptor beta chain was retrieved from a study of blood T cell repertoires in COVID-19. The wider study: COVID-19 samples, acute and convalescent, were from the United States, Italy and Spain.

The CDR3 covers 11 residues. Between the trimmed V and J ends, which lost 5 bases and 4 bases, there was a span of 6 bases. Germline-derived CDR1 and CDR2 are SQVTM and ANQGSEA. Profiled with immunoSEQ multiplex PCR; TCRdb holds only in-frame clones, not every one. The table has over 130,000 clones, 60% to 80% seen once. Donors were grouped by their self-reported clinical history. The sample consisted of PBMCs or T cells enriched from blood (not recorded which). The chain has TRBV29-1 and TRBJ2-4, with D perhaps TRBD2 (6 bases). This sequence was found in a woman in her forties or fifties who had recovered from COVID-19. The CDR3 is CSVRGKNIQYF. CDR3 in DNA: TGCAGCGTTCGGGGGAAAAACATTCAGTACTTC.